The clone carrying this T cell receptor (beta chain) was seen many times. Its antigen is unknown. The data were obtained in a study of prognosis after radiotherapy for stage I lung cancer. Looking at the study overall: The tumor was squamous cell carcinoma for 6 or 7 patients; for more than ten, it was adenocarcinoma. Study-wide findings and caveats: The median unique TCR clone count dropped from around 10,000 to 6,900 after stereotactic body radiation therapy.

Genomic DNA was subjected to two-round multiplex PCR for amplification of TCR beta CDR3. Primers targeting each individual TRBV and TRBJ gene were applied in first-round PCR. TCRdb processed the multiplex PCR reads anew with MiXCR; each CDR3 protein has one entry. Of fewer than 40,000 distinct CDR3 sequences listed, under 40% are singletons. CDR3 size: 14 residues. Germline V CDR1 and CDR2: DFQATT, SNEGSKA (reference sequence). Trimming took 2 bases from V and 5 from J; bases not matched to a gene: 8. The receptor was isolated from a donor over 45 with non-small cell lung cancer. This chain joins TRBV20-1 and TRBJ2-5, with 7 bases identical to TRBD2. The sample here was PBMCs, taken before or after stereotactic body radiation therapy (not recorded which). In nucleotides, the CDR3 is TGCAGTGCTAGAAGGGTCCAGGGAGGGGAGACCCAGTACTTC. It codes for CSARRVQGGETQYF.